Shown below are 19 T cell receptor beta chains from a single sample sequenced in a study of cytomegalovirus exposure and HLA in healthy donors (TCRdb year 2017). Library preparation was by the immunoSEQ multiplex PCR assay. For the multiplex PCR, a mixture combining 60 forward primers for TCR Vbeta segments and 13 reverse primers for TCR Jbeta segments was used. TCRdb retrieved this table from immuneACCESS and kept in-frame rearrangements only. Not all clones are present; in checked studies, unresolved V genes account for under half, and no reason is known for the remainder. The sample records 90,000 to 120,000 clones, about 70% of which are singletons. Of the sample, more than 2% is held by the ten largest clones. Sequencing input: PBMCs. The receptors were sampled from a man aged 45-65 years in good health and CMV-seropositive.

This clone was seen only once. This sequence joins TRBV27 and TRBJ2-7; 7 nucleotides align to TRBD1. With 5 bases clipped from V and 1 base from J, the junction kept 5 bases outside the gene matches. The CDR3 has 14 residues. The germline V gene encodes CDR1 MNHEY and CDR2 SMNVEV (reference sequence). CDR3 loop: CASSPGTVSYEQYF. The CDR3 DNA sequence: TGTGCCAGCAGTCCCGGGACAGTTTCCTACGAGCAGTACTTC.

The chain couples TRBV11-2 to TRBJ2-7; 12 bases align to TRBD2. Germline CDR1 and CDR2: SGHAT and FQNNGV. The CDR3 loop spans 17 amino acids. Trimming at V came to 2 bases and at J to 3 bases, leaving 8 bases not matched to a gene. The DNA for the CDR3 is TGTGCCAGCAGCTTACAAGCTCGACTAGCGGGAGTCTACGAGCAGTACTTC. It yields the protein CASSLQARLAGVYEQYF.

The chain carries TRBV5-4 and TRBJ2-3; 9 nucleotides align to TRBD2. V gave up 4 bases and J gave up 3 bases; unmatched junction bases: 6. The CDR3 is 15 residues long. Per the germline V gene, CDR1 is SGHNT and CDR2 is YYREEE (reference sequence). CDR3 residues: CASSAGLAGTDTQYF. The CDR3 DNA sequence: TGTGCCAGCAGCGCGGGACTAGCAGGAACAGATACGCAGTATTTT.

This CDR3 reads CASSITALGLNYGYTF. Here the CDR3 DNA reads TGCGCCAGCAGCATCACGGCCTTGGGACTTAACTATGGCTACACCTTC. V gene TRBV5-1 combines with J gene TRBJ1-2; possible D gene TRBD1, 5 bases. Germline lookup yields CDR1 SGHRS and CDR2 YFSETQ. The CDR3 length is 16 residues. Trimming shortened V by 4 bases and J by 1 base, and 17 bases separated the two germline ends.

This chain uses TRBV13 with TRBJ1-2, with a possible D match to TRBD1 (5 bases). The V end lost 0 bases, the J end lost 5 bases, and 7 bases lay between the germline ends. The CDR3 extends over 13 amino acids. Germline CDR1 reads PRHDT; CDR2 reads FYEKMQ (reference sequence). CDR3 sequence (DNA): TGTGCCAGCAGCTTAGGACAGGCGTATGGCTACACCTTC. This encodes CASSLGQAYGYTF.

This rearrangement joins TRBV6-5 to TRBJ2-5, with a weak D call TRBD1 (6 bases). The J call is uncertain, as TRBJ2-7 better fits the DNA end. This CDR3 has 15 residues. Per the germline V gene, CDR1 is MNHEY and CDR2 is SVGAGI. CDR3 amino acids: CASRRTVYGSYEQYF. The DNA of the CDR3 is TGTGCCAGCAGAAGGACAGTCTATGGGTCCTACGAGCAGTACTTC.

The chain couples TRBV5-4 to TRBJ2-2, with 9 bases aligning to TRBD1. The CDR3 loop spans 15 amino acids. Per germline, CDR1 SGHNT and CDR2 YYREEE (reference sequence). Germline trimming cut 1 base from V and 3 bases from J; bases unmatched to any gene: 1. Here the CDR3 reads CASSLRDRDTGELFF. The CDR3 DNA reads as TGTGCCAGCAGCTTGAGGGACAGGGACACCGGGGAGCTGTTTTTT.

The genes are TRBV4-2 and TRBJ2-2; tentative D call: TRBD2 (5 bases). Between the trimmed V and J ends, which lost 4 bases and 8 bases, there was a span of 14 bases. CDR1 LGHNA and CDR2 YNFKEQ come from the germline V gene. The CDR3 is 14 residues long. The CDR3 DNA follows: TGTGCCAGCAGCCTGGACTCCTCCAGGGGGGAGCTGTTTTTT. It yields the protein CASSLDSSRGELFF.

The rearrangement joins TRBV5-1 to TRBJ2-3, with D possibly TRBD1 on 6 matching bases. The V end was cut by 4 bases, the J end by 4 bases, with 16 bases between. The CDR3 runs to 15 residues. From germline, CDR1 is SGHRS and CDR2 YFSETQ. Here the CDR3 DNA reads TGCGCCAGCAGCCTACAGGGTGGGGACGCAGATACGCAGTATTTT. It is translated as CASSLQGGDADTQYF.

This clone was counted a few times. DNA of the CDR3: TGTGCCACCAGCAGAGATCCGGCAAGACTCCTCCACTTT. Encoded protein: CATSRDPARLLHF. This chain uses TRBV15 with TRBJ1-6; D remains unclear. Germline assignment: CDR1 LNHNV and CDR2 YYDKDF (reference sequence). Trimming stripped 0 bases from V and 15 bases from J, with 12 bases between. The length of the CDR3 is 13 residues. Full variable domain (missing parts from reference TRBV15 and TRBJ1-6): DAMVIQNPRYQVTQFGKPVTLSCSQTLNHNVMYWYQQKSSQAPKLLFHYYDKDFNNEADTPDNFQSRRPNTSFCFLDIRSPGLGDTAMYLCATSRDPARLLHFGNGTRLTVT.

J is TRBJ1-2 and V is TRBV2; D not resolved. From germline, CDR1 is SNHLY and CDR2 FYNNEI. The CDR3 covers 14 residues. V shed 8 bases and J shed 7 bases, with 20 bases lying between them. Here the CDR3 reads CASLAFFTPGGYTF. The DNA for the CDR3 is TGTGCCAGCCTCGCCTTCTTCACCCCCGGTGGCTACACCTTC.

The CDR3 sequence: CASRRQGEGNSPLHF. DNA of the CDR3: TGTGCCAGCAGACGACAGGGGGAAGGTAATTCACCCCTCCACTTT. The chain combines TRBV2 with TRBJ1-6; 9 nucleotides agree with TRBD1. V gave up 6 bases and J gave up 6 bases; unmatched junction bases: 6. Germline V CDR1 and CDR2: SNHLY, FYNNEI. The CDR3 is made up of 15 amino acids.

The gene calls are TRBV2 and TRBJ2-1; 8 nucleotides match TRBD2. The CDR3 spans 13 residues. Trimming cost V 7 bases and J 8 bases; bases outside gene matches: 7. The V gene's germline CDR1 is SNHLY and CDR2 FYNNEI. This CDR3 reads CASKTSGSDEQFF. CDR3 bases: TGTGCCAGCAAAACTAGCGGTTCGGATGAGCAGTTCTTC.

The CDR3 DNA reads TGTGCCAGCAGCCGGGACAGGCTCGAGCAGTACTTC. It yields the protein CASSRDRLEQYF. J is TRBJ2-7 and V is TRBV5-4; 8 positions agree with TRBD1. The CDR3 spans 12 residues. V trimming: 4 bases; J trimming: 6 bases; junction bases outside the gene matches: 3. The V gene's germline CDR1 is SGHNT and CDR2 YYREEE (reference sequence).

The chain is built from TRBV12-5 and TRBJ2-7; D gene uncertain. V gave up 0 bases and J gave up 6 bases, with 9 bases separating them. The germline V gene encodes CDR1 LGHNT and CDR2 FRNRAP. This CDR3 spans 13 amino acids. The chain's CDR3 is CASGLVPGSEQYF. CDR3 bases: TGTGCTAGTGGTTTGGTACCAGGATCCGAGCAGTACTTC.

The CDR3 loop is CASSPLAVSTDTQYF. Here the CDR3 DNA reads TGCGCCAGCAGCCCTCTAGCGGTTAGCACAGATACGCAGTATTTT. The chain has TRBV4-1 and TRBJ2-3; TRBD2 matches 7 bases. Trimming removed 4 bases from V and 0 bases from J; junction bases left unmatched: 4. The CDR3 is 15 amino acids. Germline CDR1 and CDR2: MGHRA and YSYEKL.

Only a few counts were recorded for this clone. J is TRBJ2-3 and V is TRBV15; D is ambiguous. The CDR3 spans 16 residues. V shed 0 bases and J shed 0 bases, with 10 bases lying between them. The germline V gene encodes CDR1 LNHNV and CDR2 YYDKDF (reference sequence). The CDR3 coding sequence is TGTGCCACCAGCAGAGATATTGGGCTTAGCACAGATACGCAGTATTTT. This sequence encodes CATSRDIGLSTDTQYF. Looking up the rest from reference TRBV15 and TRBJ2-3 gives the full variable domain: DAMVIQNPRYQVTQFGKPVTLSCSQTLNHNVMYWYQQKSSQAPKLLFHYYDKDFNNEADTPDNFQSRRPNTSFCFLDIRSPGLGDTAMYLCATSRDIGLSTDTQYFGPGTRLTVL.

This chain connects TRBV30 to TRBJ1-1; 11 positions agree with TRBD1. The CDR3 extends over 13 amino acids. V lost 3 bases, J lost 5 bases, and 2 bases stayed unmatched. The germline CDR1 and CDR2 sequences are GTSNPN and SVGIG (reference sequence). CDR3 DNA sequence: TGTGCCTGGAGCGGACAGGGGGCTACTGAAGCTTTCTTT. This encodes CAWSGQGATEAFF. Variable domain in full (rest from reference TRBV30 and TRBJ1-1): SQTIHQWPATLVQPVGSPLSLECTVEGTSNPNLYWYRQAAGRGLQLLFYSVGIGQISSEVPQNLSASRPQDRQFILSSKKLLLSDSGFYLCAWSGQGATEAFFGQGTRLTVV.

The chain combines TRBV7-9 with TRBJ2-7; the match to TRBD2 covers 12 bases. Germline V CDR1 and CDR2: SEHNR, FQNEAQ (reference sequence). CDR3 length: 14 amino acids. V gave up 0 bases and J gave up 12 bases; unmatched junction bases: 6. For the CDR3, the DNA is TGTGCCAGCAGCTTAGCCGGACTAGCGGGAAGGGTGTACTTC. This gives the protein CASSLAGLAGRVYF.